The 22 T cell receptor beta chains given below trace back to one sample, sequenced in a study of monozygotic twins with inflammatory bowel disease. From its re-call of the 5' RACE reads, TCRdb lists each CDR3 protein once, without DNA. This sample's clone table lists under 200,000 distinct CDR3 sequences. Sequencing was done on a sample of blood. The source is a human donor with ulcerative colitis or Crohn's disease, or a healthy co-twin of an affected twin (not recorded which).

This chain's CDR3 is CASSLGGQGETQYF. The V gene is TRBV5-1, the J gene TRBJ2-5; the TCRdb D gene call, TRBD1, has no DNA to confirm it. The length of the CDR3 is 14 residues. The V gene's germline CDR1 is SGHRS and CDR2 YFSETQ.

The chain combines TRBV3-1 with TRBJ1-1; absent DNA, TCRdb's TRBD1 call cannot be checked. Germline-derived CDR1 and CDR2 are LGHDT and YNNKEL (reference sequence). The CDR3 is made up of 15 amino acids. CDR3 in amino acids: CASSQAWTGNTEAFF.

This chain joins TRBV20-1 and TRBJ2-5; no DNA is available, so the TRBD2 call from TCRdb remains unchecked. The CDR3 loop spans 13 amino acids. CDR1 is DFQATT, CDR2 SNEGSKA, per germline (reference sequence). This CDR3 is CSLRSSGQETQYF.

The chain couples TRBV6-5 to TRBJ1-1. CDR1 and CDR2 (germline): MNHEY, SVGAGI. This CDR3 spans 15 amino acids. Here the CDR3 reads CASSYRGHGGTEAFF.

The V and J genes are TRBV6-2 or TRBV6-3 and TRBJ1-2; TCRdb selects TRBD1, and the lack of DNA leaves this call unchecked. Per germline, CDR1 MNHEY and CDR2 SVGEGT. The CDR3 covers 16 residues. The CDR3 protein is CASTGGRQGGDYGYTF.

The chain uses TRBV5-1 and TRBJ1-1; the TCRdb call, TRBD1, lacks DNA for checking. Germline CDR1 and CDR2: SGHRS and YFSETQ. This CDR3 is 15 amino acids long. The CDR3 here is CASSGGTGIYTEAFF.

The J gene is TRBJ2-7, the V gene TRBV29-1; the TCRdb D gene call, TRBD1, has no DNA to confirm it. The CDR3 has 13 residues. CDR1 and CDR2 from the germline V gene are SQVTM and ANQGSEA. The CDR3 is CSVSSDRAYEQYF.

This CDR3 is CASSTRTTAYNEQFF. This chain joins TRBV7-2 and TRBJ2-1; TCRdb picks TRBD1, but there is no DNA to check that call. The CDR3 contains 15 residues. Germline CDR1 and CDR2: SGHTA and FQGNSA.

This chain uses TRBV5-1 with TRBJ2-5; TCRdb selects TRBD1, and the lack of DNA leaves this call unchecked. The germline CDR1 and CDR2 sequences are SGHRS and YFSETQ. This CDR3 has 16 residues. The CDR3 is CASSRLTGGNKETQYF.

The rearrangement uses TRBV12-3 or TRBV12-4 and TRBJ2-1; the D gene TCRdb calls, TRBD1, cannot be checked with no DNA. This CDR3 contains 13 residues. The CDR3 is CASSLAQDREQFF.

The rearrangement joins TRBV19 to TRBJ2-1. Looked up from germline, CDR1 is LNHDA and CDR2 is SQIVND (reference sequence). This CDR3 spans 15 amino acids. CDR3 protein: CASSIGVSSYNEQFF. The full variable domain, its missing parts supplied by reference TRBV19 and TRBJ2-1, is DGGITQSPKYLFRKEGQNVTLSCEQNLNHDAMYWYRQDPGQGLRLIYYSQIVNDFQKGDIAEGYSVSREKKESFPLTVTSAQKNPTAFYLCASSIGVSSYNEQFFGPGTRLTVL.

The chain has TRBV5-1 and TRBJ2-1; TCRdb indicates TRBD1, and absent DNA this call remains unverified. The CDR3 runs 16 residues. CDR1 is SGHRS and CDR2 is YFSETQ in the germline V gene. This CDR3 reads CASSWQGQTLYNEQFF.

V is TRBV12-3 or TRBV12-4 and J is TRBJ2-7. This CDR3 contains 14 residues. CDR3 protein: CASSFRAGAFEQYF.

The chain employs TRBV24-1 and TRBJ2-1; TCRdb's D call of TRBD2 is untestable without DNA. The CDR3 is made up of 16 amino acids. Germline V CDR1 and CDR2: KGHDR, SFDVKD. This CDR3 reads CATSDGRADTYNEQFF.

The CDR3 here is CASSPDYTSYEQYF. This rearrangement joins TRBV5-8 to TRBJ2-7; the D call of TRBD2 rests on TCRdb alone, since no DNA is present to check it. This CDR3 spans 14 amino acids. Germline lookup yields CDR1 SGHTS and CDR2 YDEGEE. Drawing the rest from reference TRBV5-8 and TRBJ2-7, the complete variable domain is EAGVTQSPTHLIKTRGQQATLRCSPISGHTSVYWYQQALGLGLQFLLWYDEGEERNRGNFPPRFSGRQFPNYSSELNVNALELEDSALYLCASSPDYTSYEQYFGPGTRLTVT.

This chain joins TRBV11-2 and TRBJ2-1; TCRdb's assignment of TRBD1 cannot be checked, as there is no DNA. CDR3 length equals 15 residues. Germline CDR1 SGHAT, CDR2 FQNNGV. The CDR3 reads CASSPTGVKEDEQFF.

This chain joins TRBV18 and TRBJ2-7. Per germline, CDR1 KGHSH and CDR2 LQKENI. The CDR3 has 14 residues. CDR3 amino acids: CASSSLERSYEQYF.

The J gene is TRBJ2-1, the V gene TRBV6-1; TCRdb gives TRBD2 as the D gene, but with no DNA this cannot be confirmed. Germline V gives CDR1 MNHNS, CDR2 SASEGT. The CDR3 is 15 amino acids. The chain's CDR3 is CASSEMDYSNNEQFF.

The gene calls are TRBV20-1 and TRBJ2-5; TCRdb selects TRBD2, and the lack of DNA leaves this call unchecked. Germline values: CDR1 DFQATT, CDR2 SNEGSKA (reference sequence). The CDR3 extends over 15 amino acids. The CDR3 sequence: CSARSLAGVQETQYF.

V usage is TRBV7-9 and J usage is TRBJ2-7; TCRdb names TRBD2, which stays unverified in the absence of DNA. The CDR3 contains 16 residues. Germline CDR1 SEHNR, CDR2 FQNEAQ (reference sequence). The CDR3 reads CASSGAPPGTSLEQYF.

The chain links TRBV7-2 to TRBJ2-7; TCRdb returns TRBD1, unconfirmable since there is no DNA. The CDR3 has 15 residues. CDR1 and CDR2 from the germline V gene are SGHTA and FQGNSA. The CDR3 loop reads CASSPPRQGAGEQYF.

The chain is built from TRBV20-1 and TRBJ2-1; the D call of TRBD1 rests on TCRdb alone, since no DNA is present to check it. Per the germline V gene, CDR1 is DFQATT and CDR2 is SNEGSKA (reference sequence). CDR3 length: 14 residues. CDR3 residues: CSALRDDSYNEQFF.